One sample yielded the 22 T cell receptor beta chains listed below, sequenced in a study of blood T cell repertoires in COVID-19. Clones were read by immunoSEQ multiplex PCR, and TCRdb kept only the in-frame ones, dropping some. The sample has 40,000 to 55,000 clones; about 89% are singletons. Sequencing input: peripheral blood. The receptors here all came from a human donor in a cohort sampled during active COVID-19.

The CDR3 nucleotides are TGTGCCAGCTCACCACCGGGGACTAGCGGGAAGGATGAGCAGTTCTTC. Translation: CASSPPGTSGKDEQFF. The genes are TRBV18 and TRBJ2-1, with 13 nucleotides matching TRBD2. The ends lost 0 bases at V and 8 bases at J; junction bases unmatched: 4. The CDR3 extends over 16 amino acids. Germline loops: CDR1 KGHSH, CDR2 LQKENI.

In DNA form, the CDR3 reads TGCGCCAGCAGCTTGGGCGGGAGCACAGATACGCAGTATTTT. The encoded protein is CASSLGGSTDTQYF. This chain uses TRBV5-1 with TRBJ2-3; possible D gene TRBD2, 5 bases. The V and J ends lost 0 bases and 0 bases respectively, with 5 bases between them. The germline gives CDR1 SGHRS, CDR2 YFSETQ. CDR3 length equals 14 residues.

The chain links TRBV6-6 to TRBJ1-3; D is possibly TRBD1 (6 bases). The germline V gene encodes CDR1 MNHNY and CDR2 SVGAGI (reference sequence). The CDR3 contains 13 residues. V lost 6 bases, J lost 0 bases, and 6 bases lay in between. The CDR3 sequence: CASRTGSGNTIYF. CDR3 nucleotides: TGTGCCAGCAGGACAGGCTCTGGAAACACCATATATTTT.

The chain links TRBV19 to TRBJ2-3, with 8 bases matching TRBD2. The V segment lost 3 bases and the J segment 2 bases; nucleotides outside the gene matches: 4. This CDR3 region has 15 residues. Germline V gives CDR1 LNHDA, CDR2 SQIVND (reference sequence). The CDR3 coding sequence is TGTGCCAGTAGTATTTCGGGAGGGCCCACAGATACGCAGTATTTT. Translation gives CASSISGGPTDTQYF.

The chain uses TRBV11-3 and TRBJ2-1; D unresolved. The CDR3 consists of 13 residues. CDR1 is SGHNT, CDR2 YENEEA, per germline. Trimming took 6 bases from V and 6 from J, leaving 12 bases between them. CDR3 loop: CASSKPRVNEQFF. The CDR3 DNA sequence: TGTGCCAGCAGTAAACCTAGAGTCAATGAGCAGTTCTTC.

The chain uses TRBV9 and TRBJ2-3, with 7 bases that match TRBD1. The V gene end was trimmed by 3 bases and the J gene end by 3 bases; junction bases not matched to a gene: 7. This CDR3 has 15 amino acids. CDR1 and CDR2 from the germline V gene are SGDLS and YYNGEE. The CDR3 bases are TGTGCCAGCAGCGGACGACAGGGTGGTACAGATACGCAGTATTTT. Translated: CASSGRQGGTDTQYF.

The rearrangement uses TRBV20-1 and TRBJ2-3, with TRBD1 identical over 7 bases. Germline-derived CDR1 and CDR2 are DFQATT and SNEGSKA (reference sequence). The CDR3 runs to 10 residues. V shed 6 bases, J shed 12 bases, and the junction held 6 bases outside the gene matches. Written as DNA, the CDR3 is TGCAGTGCCCCTGACAGGGTTCAGTATTTT. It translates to CSAPDRVQYF.

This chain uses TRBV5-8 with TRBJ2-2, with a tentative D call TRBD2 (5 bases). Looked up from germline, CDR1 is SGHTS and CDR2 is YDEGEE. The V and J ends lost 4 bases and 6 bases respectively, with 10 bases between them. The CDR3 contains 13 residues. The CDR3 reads CASSGGSPGELFF. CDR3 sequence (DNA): TGTGCCAGCAGCGGCGGGTCTCCCGGGGAGCTGTTTTTT.

In DNA, the CDR3 is TGCGCCAGCAGCCTGGCGTTGAGCGGAGTTGAGCAGTTCTTC. It is translated as CASSLALSGVEQFF. The chain is built from TRBV4-1 and TRBJ2-1; tentatively, D is TRBD2 (5 bases). Per germline, CDR1 MGHRA and CDR2 YSYEKL. Trimming removed 4 bases from V and 9 bases from J, with 16 bases in between. The CDR3 runs to 14 residues.

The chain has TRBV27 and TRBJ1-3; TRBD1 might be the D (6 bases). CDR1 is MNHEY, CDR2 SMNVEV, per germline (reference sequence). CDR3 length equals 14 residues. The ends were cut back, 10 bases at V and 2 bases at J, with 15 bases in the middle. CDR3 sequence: CATAAGDPGNTIYF. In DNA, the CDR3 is TGTGCCACCGCGGCAGGGGACCCTGGAAACACCATATATTTT.

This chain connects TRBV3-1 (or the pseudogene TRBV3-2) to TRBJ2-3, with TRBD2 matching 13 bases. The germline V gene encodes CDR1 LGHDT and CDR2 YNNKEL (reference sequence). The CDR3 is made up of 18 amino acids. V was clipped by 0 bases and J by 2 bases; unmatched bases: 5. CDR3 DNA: TGTGCCAGCAGCCAAGAAGTACTAGCGGGAGGGCCCACAGATACGCAGTATTTT. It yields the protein CASSQEVLAGGPTDTQYF.

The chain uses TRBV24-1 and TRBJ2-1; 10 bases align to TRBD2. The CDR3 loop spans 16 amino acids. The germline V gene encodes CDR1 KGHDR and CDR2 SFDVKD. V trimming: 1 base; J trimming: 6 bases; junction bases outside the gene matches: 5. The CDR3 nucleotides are TGTGCCACCAGTGATTTCGGGAGCGGGAGGGGCAATGAGCAGTTCTTC. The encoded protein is CATSDFGSGRGNEQFF.

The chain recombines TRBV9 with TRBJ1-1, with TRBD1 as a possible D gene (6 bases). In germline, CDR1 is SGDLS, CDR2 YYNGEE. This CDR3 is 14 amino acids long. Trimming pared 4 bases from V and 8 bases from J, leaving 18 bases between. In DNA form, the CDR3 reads TGTGCCAGCAGCCCGCTGACACAGGGTTTGGAAGCTTTCTTT. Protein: CASSPLTQGLEAFF. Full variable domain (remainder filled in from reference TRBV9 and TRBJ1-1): DSGVTQTPKHLITATGQRVTLRCSPRSGDLSVYWYQQSLDQGLQFLIQYYNGEERAKGNILERFSAQQFPDLHSELNLSSLELGDSALYFCASSPLTQGLEAFFGQGTRLTVV.

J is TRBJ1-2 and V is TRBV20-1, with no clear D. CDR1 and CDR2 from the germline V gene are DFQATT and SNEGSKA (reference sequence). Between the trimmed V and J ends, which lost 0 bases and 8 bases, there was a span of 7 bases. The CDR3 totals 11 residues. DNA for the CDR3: TGCAGTGCTAGAGAGGGAGGCGGCTACACCTTC. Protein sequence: CSAREGGGYTF.

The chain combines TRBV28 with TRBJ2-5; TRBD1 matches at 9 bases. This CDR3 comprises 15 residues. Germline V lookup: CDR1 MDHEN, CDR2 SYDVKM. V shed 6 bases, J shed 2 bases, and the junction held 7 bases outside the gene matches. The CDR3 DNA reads TGTGCCAGCAGGGACTGGACAGGGGATCAAGAGACCCAGTACTTC. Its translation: CASRDWTGDQETQYF.

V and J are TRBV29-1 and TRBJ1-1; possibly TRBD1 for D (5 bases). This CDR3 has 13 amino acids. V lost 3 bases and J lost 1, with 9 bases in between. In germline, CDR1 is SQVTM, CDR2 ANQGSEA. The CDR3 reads CSVEDTSNTEAFF. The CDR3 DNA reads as TGCAGCGTTGAGGACACCTCGAACACTGAAGCTTTCTTT.

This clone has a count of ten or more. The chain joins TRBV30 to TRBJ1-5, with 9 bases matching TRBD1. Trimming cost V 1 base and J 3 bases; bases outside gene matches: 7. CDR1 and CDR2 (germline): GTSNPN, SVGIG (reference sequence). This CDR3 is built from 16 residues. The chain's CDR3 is CAWSDRDRGINQPQHF. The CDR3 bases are TGTGCCTGGAGTGACCGAGACAGGGGGATCAATCAGCCCCAGCATTTT.

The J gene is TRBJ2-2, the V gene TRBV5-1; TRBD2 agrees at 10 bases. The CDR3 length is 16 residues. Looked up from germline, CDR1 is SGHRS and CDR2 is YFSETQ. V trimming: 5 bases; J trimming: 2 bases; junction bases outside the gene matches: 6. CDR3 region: CASRPGLAENTGELFF. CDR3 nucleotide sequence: TGCGCCAGCAGACCTGGACTAGCGGAAAACACCGGGGAGCTGTTTTTT.

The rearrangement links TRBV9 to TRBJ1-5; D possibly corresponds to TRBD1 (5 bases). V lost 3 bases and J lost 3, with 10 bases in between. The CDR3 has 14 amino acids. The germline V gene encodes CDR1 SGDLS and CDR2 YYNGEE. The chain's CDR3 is CASSGTGLNQPQHF. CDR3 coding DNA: TGTGCCAGCAGCGGAACGGGACTCAATCAGCCCCAGCATTTT.

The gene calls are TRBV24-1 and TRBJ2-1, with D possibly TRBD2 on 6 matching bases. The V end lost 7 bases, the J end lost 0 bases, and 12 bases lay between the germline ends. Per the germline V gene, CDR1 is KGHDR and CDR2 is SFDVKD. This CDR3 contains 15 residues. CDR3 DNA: TGTGCCACCAGCCCGGGACTCCTCTCCTACAATGAGCAGTTCTTC. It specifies CATSPGLLSYNEQFF.

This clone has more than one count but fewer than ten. In DNA, the CDR3 is TGTGCCAGCAGCCTAGACAGGAGGGCTAATTCACCCCTCCACTTT. It codes for CASSLDRRANSPLHF. The rearrangement links TRBV3-1 (or the pseudogene TRBV3-2) to TRBJ1-6; TRBD1 is a possible D gene (6 bases). Trimming left V 4 bases short and J 6 bases short, with 13 bases between. This CDR3 is built from 15 residues. Germline V lookup: CDR1 LGHDT, CDR2 YNNKEL (reference sequence).

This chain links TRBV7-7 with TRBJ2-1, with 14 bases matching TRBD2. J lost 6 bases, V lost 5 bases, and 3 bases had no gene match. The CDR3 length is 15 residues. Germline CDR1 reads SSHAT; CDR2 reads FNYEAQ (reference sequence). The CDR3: CASSRLAGGPNEQFF. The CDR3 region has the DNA TGTGCCAGCAGCCGACTAGCGGGAGGGCCCAATGAGCAGTTCTTC.